This entry features one T cell receptor beta chain sequence. Its antigen is not yet known. No base quality information exists; no much larger clone differs at one position. Peripheral blood and lesional scalp punch biopsies were obtained from patients with alopecia areata. PBMCs were separated by density centrifugation and stained for CD3, CD4 and CD8, after which CD4+ and CD8+ T cells were sorted on a FACSAria. The untreated alopecia areata patients were recruited through a multicenter biomarker study. For 4 to 6 biomarker-study patients, blood CD8+ T cells were further sorted into NKG2D-low and NKG2D-high fractions. Library preparation employed the immunoSEQ multiplex PCR assay. For TCR sequencing, RNA was extracted from every sample and reverse transcribed into cDNA to serve as template. First-strand cDNA was synthesized using SuperScript III with a 2:1 mix of oligo-dT and random hexamers. A synthetic immune receptor repertoire was used to measure amplification bias, and any remaining bias was corrected computationally. Concerning the study's data processing: After raw reads were preprocessed to remove errors, the CDR3 was defined following IMGT conventions as running from the conserved cysteine to phenylalanine. Clonality was computed by normalizing Shannon entropy by log2 of the number of productive unique TCRs and subtracting the result from 1. CD4 or CD8 identity of scalp clones was inferred by cross-referencing scalp TCRbeta sequences with sorted blood CD4 and CD8 repertoires. TCRdb re-hosts the immuneACCESS table, in-frame sequences only. Its copies lack some clones; in the studies checked, an unresolved V gene accounts for under half of them, and the cause for the rest is not known. The D gene and trimming were derived from the DNA, and the V and J assignments and clone size from that table. The sample table holds 100,000 to 150,000 clones, of which 47% were seen once. The ten largest account for under 12% of the sample.

These data belong to a study of CD8+ T cells in alopecia areata (dated by TCRdb to the late 2010s). For context, the study as a whole: To study T cell clonal expansion in alopecia areata, the researchers applied high-throughput TCRbeta sequencing to both the C3H/HeJ mouse model and human patients. In humans, TCRbeta sequencing was performed on scalp tissue and on sorted CD4+ and CD8+ peripheral blood T cells from healthy controls and from patients with patchy or totalis/universalis alopecia areata. Clonality in the scalp was compared among normal scalp (n=4), patchy alopecia areata scalp (n=8), and alopecia totalis/universalis scalp (n=8). The RNA source kit depended on sample type: the PAXgene miRNA kit for fixed scalp, the miRNeasy kit for PBMCs, and the RNeasy kit for mouse skin. immunoSEQ multiplex PCR using 35 Vbeta forward primers and 13 Jbeta reverse primers was used to amplify TCRbeta CDR3 regions.

V has 3 bases trimmed and J has 7 bases trimmed; junction bases matching no gene number 10. The CDR1 and CDR2 encoded by the germline V gene are SGDLS and YYNGEE. Including cysteine and phenylalanine, the CDR3 has 15 amino acids. The kept DNA is CDR3 alone, 45 bases in frame from the first base. Results the study describes overall, beyond this receptor: Resident alphabeta T cells in normal human skin are also sequenced, complicating scalp TCR repertoire analysis, unlike mouse skin dominated by gammadelta T cells. Shared TCR sequences between patients were less evident than in mice, which may be partly attributable to HLA diversity in the patient population. Compared with normal scalp, lesional scalp, particularly in alopecia totalis/universalis, had higher clonality and more expanded CD8+ clones, which suggests antigenic drive.

The sequenced sample consisted of NKG2D-low CD8+ T cells sorted from blood. The cell subset or site label corresponds to: sorted CD8+ NKG2D-low blood T cells. The clonotype was recovered from a human donor with alopecia areata. The sequence is built from TRBV9 and TRBJ2-4; TRBD2 lines up with 7 middle nucleotides. DNA sequence: TGTGCCAGCAGCGAGGGTCCCTTGGGGGGGAACATTCAGTACTTC. Its coded protein is CASSEGPLGGNIQYF.